This T cell receptor beta chain was retrieved from a study of blood T cell repertoires in COVID-19. Study-wide background: Material from acute and convalescent COVID-19 was sourced from the United States, Italy and Spain. From T cells, B-cell-depleted T cells, or PBMCs came the material, which was cDNA or gDNA.

The CDR3 covers 16 residues. V lost 4 bases to trimming and J lost 4 bases, with 20 bases between them. Per the germline V gene, CDR1 is SGDLS and CDR2 is YYNGEE. The repertoire was sequenced with immunoSEQ multiplex PCR; TCRdb's copy has only in-frame clones and lacks some. The sample yields some 100,000 clones, more than 70% seen once. This clone showed up just once. Sequenced: peripheral blood. The origin of this receptor is a woman of 80 years or more with active COVID-19. The rearrangement links TRBV9 to TRBJ2-5; TRBD2 might be the D (7 bases). The CDR3 DNA reads TGTGCCAGCAGCCCCCTGGGGGCTGGGGGGGGAGAGACCCAGTACTTC. It codes for CASSPLGAGGGETQYF. Supplemented by reference TRBV9 and TRBJ2-5, the full variable domain reads DSGVTQTPKHLITATGQRVTLRCSPRSGDLSVYWYQQSLDQGLQFLIQYYNGEERAKGNILERFSAQQFPDLHSELNLSSLELGDSALYFCASSPLGAGGGETQYFGPGTRLLVL.